These T cell receptor beta chains were read from a single sample in a study of breast tumors, draining lymph nodes, adjacent tissues. TCRdb reanalysed the multiplex PCR reads using MiXCR and keeps one entry per CDR3 protein. This repertoire shows around 230,000 distinct CDR3 sequences, less than 40% found once; its top ten account for around 1.5%. Sequencing was done on a sample of axillary lymph node tissue. Receptors originate from a female donor with breast cancer. Some clones in this sample may be carry-over from other donors' samples. CDR3s include the opening cysteine and the closing phenylalanine or tryptophan. Each record gives: V gene, J gene, CDR3 protein.

>TRBV4-1|TRBJ2-7
CASSRPGADYEQYF
>TRBV18|TRBJ2-5
CASSPNRGQETQYF
>TRBV20-1|TRBJ2-3
CSARDARGNPDTQYF
>TRBV6-1|TRBJ1-1
CASSPFGGRAGTEAFF
>TRBV10-1|TRBJ2-5
CASSGQRPGGFQETQYF
>TRBV11-1|TRBJ1-3
CASSAWTGGSGNTIYF
>TRBV6-5|TRBJ2-5
CASSPGAPETQYF
>TRBV7-9|TRBJ1-5
CASSLGEQGAGQPQHF
>TRBV5-1|TRBJ2-2
CASSEGGTNTGELFF
>TRBV20-1|TRBJ2-5
CSARGDSQETQYF
>TRBV20-1|TRBJ2-3
CSARPRTGGGYTQYF
>TRBV4-1|TRBJ1-4
CASSRRSTNEKLFF
>TRBV7-9|TRBJ1-2
CASSLRPSGGTGYTF
>TRBV6-4|TRBJ1-2
CASSDQGASGYTF
>TRBV6-5|TRBJ2-5
CASSYRTGGETQYF
>TRBV7-3|TRBJ1-1
CASSPSVGGTEAFF
>TRBV7-9|TRBJ1-2
CASSLSLELRDGYPF
>TRBV7-3|TRBJ2-5
CASSLTGGPETQYF
>TRBV20-1|TRBJ2-3
CSASVSSGSSSEQYF
>TRBV14|TRBJ2-7
CASSQGTSDTYEQYF
>TRBV7-9|TRBJ2-7
CASSSTGTSGRILYEQYF
>TRBV20-1|TRBJ2-1
CSARDLGGISYNEQFF
>TRBV12-3/TRBV12-4|TRBJ1-5
CASSFGREGQPQHF
>TRBV19|TRBJ2-1
CASSRETSTYNEQFF